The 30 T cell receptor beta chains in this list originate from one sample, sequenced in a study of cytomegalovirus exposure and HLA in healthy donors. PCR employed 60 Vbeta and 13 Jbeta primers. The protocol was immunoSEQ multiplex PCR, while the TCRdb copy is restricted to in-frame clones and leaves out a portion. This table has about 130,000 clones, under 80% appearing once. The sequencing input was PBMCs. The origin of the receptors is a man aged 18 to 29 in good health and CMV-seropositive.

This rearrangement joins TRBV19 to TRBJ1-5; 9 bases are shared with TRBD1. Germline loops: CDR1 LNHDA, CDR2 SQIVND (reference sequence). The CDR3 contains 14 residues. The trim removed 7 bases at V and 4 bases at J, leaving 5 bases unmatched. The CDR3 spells CASTVTGGNQPQHF. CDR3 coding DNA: TGTGCCAGTACCGTGACAGGGGGAAATCAGCCCCAGCATTTT. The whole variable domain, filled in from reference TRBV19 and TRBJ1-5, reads DGGITQSPKYLFRKEGQNVTLSCEQNLNHDAMYWYRQDPGQGLRLIYYSQIVNDFQKGDIAEGYSVSREKKESFPLTVTSAQKNPTAFYLCASTVTGGNQPQHFGDGTRLSIL.

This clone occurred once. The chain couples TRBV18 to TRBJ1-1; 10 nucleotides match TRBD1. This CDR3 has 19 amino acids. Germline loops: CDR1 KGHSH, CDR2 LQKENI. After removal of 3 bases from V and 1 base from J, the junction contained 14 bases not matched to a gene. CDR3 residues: CASSPSPRQGAWRNTEAFF. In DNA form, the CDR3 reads TGTGCCAGCTCACCCTCACCGAGACAGGGGGCTTGGCGGAACACTGAAGCTTTCTTT.

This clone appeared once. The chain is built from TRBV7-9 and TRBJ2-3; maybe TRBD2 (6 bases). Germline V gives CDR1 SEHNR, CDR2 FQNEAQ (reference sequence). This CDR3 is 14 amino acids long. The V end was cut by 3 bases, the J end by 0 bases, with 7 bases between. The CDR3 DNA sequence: TGTGCCAGCAGCTTCGGGGGTAGCACAGATACGCAGTATTTT. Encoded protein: CASSFGGSTDTQYF.

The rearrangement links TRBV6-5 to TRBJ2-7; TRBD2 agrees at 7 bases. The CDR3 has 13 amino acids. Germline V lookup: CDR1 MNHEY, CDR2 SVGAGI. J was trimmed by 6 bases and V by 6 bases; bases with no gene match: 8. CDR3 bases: TGTGCCAGCAGAGGCGGGAGCGGTTCCGAGCAGTACTTC. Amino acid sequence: CASRGGSGSEQYF.

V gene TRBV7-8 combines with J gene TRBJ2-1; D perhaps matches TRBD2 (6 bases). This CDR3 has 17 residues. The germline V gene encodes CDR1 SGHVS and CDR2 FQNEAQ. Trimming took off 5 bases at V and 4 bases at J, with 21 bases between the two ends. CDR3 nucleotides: TGTGCCAGCAGCACCGGACTTAGCGGAGGGGTGTACAATGAGCAGTTCTTC. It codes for CASSTGLSGGVYNEQFF.

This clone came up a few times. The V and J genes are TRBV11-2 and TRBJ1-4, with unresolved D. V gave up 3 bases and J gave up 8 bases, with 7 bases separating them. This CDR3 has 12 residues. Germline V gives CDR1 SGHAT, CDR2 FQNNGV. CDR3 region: CASSFSREKLFF. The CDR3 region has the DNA TGTGCCAGCAGCTTTAGTCGGGAAAAACTGTTTTTT.

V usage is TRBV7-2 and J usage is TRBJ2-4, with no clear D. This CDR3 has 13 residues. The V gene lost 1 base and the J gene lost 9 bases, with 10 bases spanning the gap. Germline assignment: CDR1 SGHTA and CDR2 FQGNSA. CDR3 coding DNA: TGTGCCAGCAGCTTAGACCGGGTACCCATTCAGTACTTC. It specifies CASSLDRVPIQYF.

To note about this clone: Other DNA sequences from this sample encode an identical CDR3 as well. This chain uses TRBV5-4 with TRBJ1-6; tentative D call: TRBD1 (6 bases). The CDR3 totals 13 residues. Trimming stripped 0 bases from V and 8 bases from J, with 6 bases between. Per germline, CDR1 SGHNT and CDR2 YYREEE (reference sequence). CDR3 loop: CASSLEGDSPLHF. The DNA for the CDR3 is TGTGCCAGCAGCTTGGAGGGGGATTCACCCCTCCACTTT.

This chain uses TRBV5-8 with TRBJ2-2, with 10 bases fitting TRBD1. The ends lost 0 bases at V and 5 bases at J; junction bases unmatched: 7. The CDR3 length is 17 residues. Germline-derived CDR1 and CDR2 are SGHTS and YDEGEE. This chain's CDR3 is CASSLVLVGQGTGELFF. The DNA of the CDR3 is TGTGCCAGCAGCTTGGTCTTAGTGGGACAGGGGACCGGGGAGCTGTTTTTT.

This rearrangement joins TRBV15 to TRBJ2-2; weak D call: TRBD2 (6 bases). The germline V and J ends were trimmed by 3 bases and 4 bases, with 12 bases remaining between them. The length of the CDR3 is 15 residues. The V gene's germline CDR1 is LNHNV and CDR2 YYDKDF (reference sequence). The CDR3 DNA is TGTGCCACCAGCAGGGAGGGAGGTACCACCGGGGAGCTGTTTTTT. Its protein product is CATSREGGTTGELFF.

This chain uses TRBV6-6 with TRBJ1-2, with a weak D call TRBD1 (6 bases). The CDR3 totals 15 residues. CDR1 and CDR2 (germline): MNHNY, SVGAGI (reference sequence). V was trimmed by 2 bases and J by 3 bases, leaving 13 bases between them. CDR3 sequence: CASSYPDRRDYGYTF. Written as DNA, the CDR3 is TGTGCCAGCAGTTACCCGGACAGAAGGGACTATGGCTACACCTTC.

CDR3 protein: CASSPTSGETQYF. In DNA, the CDR3 is TGTGCCAGCAGCCCAACTAGCGGGGAGACCCAGTACTTC. The chain is built from TRBV7-9 and TRBJ2-5; 9 bases map to TRBD2. Per the germline V gene, CDR1 is SEHNR and CDR2 is FQNEAQ (reference sequence). This CDR3 has 13 residues. V shed 5 bases and J 5 bases; nucleotides not matched to a gene: 3.

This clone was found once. CDR3: CSVKRESLLFQETQYF. In nucleotides, the CDR3 is TGCAGCGTAAAGCGGGAGAGCCTATTATTCCAAGAGACCCAGTACTTC. V usage is TRBV29-1 and J usage is TRBJ2-5; 8 bases are shared with TRBD2. The V and J ends lost 6 bases and 1 base, in that order; junction bases with no gene match: 13. Germline V CDR1 and CDR2: SQVTM, ANQGSEA. The CDR3 extends over 16 amino acids.

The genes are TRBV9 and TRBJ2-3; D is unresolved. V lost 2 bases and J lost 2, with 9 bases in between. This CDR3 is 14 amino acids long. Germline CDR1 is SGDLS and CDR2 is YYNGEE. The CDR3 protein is CASSVGVYTDTQYF. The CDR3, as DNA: TGTGCCAGCAGCGTTGGAGTGTACACAGATACGCAGTATTTT.

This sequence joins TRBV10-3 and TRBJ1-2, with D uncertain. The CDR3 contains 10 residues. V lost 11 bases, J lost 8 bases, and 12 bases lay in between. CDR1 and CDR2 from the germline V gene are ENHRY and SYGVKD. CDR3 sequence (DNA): TGTGCCGCTTACGGTGAAGGCTACACCTTC. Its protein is CAAYGEGYTF.

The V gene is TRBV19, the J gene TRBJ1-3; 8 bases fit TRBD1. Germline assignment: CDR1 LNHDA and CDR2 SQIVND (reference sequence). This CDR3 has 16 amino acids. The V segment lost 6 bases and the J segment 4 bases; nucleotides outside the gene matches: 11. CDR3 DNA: TGTGCCAGTAGCCAGTCGACAGGGGCATGGGGAAACACCATATATTTT. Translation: CASSQSTGAWGNTIYF.

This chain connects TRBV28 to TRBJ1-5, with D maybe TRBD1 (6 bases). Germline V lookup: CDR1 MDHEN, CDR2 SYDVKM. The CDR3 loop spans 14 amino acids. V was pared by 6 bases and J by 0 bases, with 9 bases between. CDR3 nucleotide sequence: TGTGCCAGCAGGACAGGCGCTAGCAATCAGCCCCAGCATTTT. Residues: CASRTGASNQPQHF.

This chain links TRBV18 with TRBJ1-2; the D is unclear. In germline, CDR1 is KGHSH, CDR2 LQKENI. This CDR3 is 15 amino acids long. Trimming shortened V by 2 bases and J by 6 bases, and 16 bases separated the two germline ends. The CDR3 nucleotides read TGTGCCAGCTCACCAATAAGTGAGACTAAGAATGGCTACACCTTC. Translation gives CASSPISETKNGYTF. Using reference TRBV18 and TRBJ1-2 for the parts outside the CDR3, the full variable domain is NAGVMQNPRHLVRRRGQEARLRCSPMKGHSHVYWYRQLPEEGLKFMVYLQKENIIDESGMPKERFSAEFPKEGPSILRIQQVVRGDSAAYFCASSPISETKNGYTFGSGTRLTVV.

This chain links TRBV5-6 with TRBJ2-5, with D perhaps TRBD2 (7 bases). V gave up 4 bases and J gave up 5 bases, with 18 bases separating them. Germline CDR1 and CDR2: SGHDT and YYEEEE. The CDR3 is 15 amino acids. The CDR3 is CASSRGLGGQETQYF. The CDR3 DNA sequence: TGTGCCAGCAGCCGAGGTTTGGGGGGGCAGGAGACCCAGTACTTC.

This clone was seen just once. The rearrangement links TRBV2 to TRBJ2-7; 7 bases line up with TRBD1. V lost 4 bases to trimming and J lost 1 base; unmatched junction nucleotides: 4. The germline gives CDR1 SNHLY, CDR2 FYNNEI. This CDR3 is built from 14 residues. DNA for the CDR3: TGTGCCAGCAGTGTAGAGGGACAGTCCTACGAGCAGTACTTC. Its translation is CASSVEGQSYEQYF.

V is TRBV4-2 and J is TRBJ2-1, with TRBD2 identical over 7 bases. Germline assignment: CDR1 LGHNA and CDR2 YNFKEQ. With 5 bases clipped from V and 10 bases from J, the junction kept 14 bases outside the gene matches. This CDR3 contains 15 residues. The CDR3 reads CASSYAGEVPGEQFF. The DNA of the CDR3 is TGTGCCAGCAGCTACGCGGGGGAAGTCCCCGGGGAGCAGTTCTTC.

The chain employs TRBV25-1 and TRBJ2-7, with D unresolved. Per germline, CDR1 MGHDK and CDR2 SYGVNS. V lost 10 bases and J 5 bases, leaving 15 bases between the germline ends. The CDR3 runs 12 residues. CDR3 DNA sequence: TGTGCCACGGCAGACACCCCCCACGAGCAGTACTTC. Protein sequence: CATADTPHEQYF.

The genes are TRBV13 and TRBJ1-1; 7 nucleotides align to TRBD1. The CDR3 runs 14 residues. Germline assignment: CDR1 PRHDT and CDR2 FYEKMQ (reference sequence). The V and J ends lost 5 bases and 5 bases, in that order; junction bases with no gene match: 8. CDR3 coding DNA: TGTGCCAGCAGCCCTTCAGGGGGGATAACTGAAGCTTTCTTT. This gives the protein CASSPSGGITEAFF. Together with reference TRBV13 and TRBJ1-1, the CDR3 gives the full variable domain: AAGVIQSPRHLIKEKRETATLKCYPIPRHDTVYWYQQGPGQDPQFLISFYEKMQSDKGSIPDRFSAQQFSDYHSELNMSSLELGDSALYFCASSPSGGITEAFFGQGTRLTVV.

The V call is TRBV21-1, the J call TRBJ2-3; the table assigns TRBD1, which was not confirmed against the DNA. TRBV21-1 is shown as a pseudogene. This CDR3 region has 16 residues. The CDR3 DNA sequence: TGTGCCAGCAGCAAGTTAGGACAGGGATACACAGATACGCAGTATTTT. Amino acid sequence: CASSKLGQGYTDTQYF.

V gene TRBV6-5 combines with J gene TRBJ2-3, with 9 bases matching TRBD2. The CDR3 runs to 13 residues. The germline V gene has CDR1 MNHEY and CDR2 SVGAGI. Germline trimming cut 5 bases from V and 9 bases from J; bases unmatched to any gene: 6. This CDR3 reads CASSDISGGTQYF. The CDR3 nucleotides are TGTGCCAGCAGTGACATCAGCGGGGGGACGCAGTATTTT.

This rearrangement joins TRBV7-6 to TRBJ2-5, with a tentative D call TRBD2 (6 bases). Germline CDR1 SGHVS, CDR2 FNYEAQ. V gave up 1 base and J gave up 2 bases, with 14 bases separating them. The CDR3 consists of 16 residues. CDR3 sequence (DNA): TGTGCCAGCAGCTTAGGAATAGCGGCGGAACAAGAGACCCAGTACTTC. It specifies CASSLGIAAEQETQYF.

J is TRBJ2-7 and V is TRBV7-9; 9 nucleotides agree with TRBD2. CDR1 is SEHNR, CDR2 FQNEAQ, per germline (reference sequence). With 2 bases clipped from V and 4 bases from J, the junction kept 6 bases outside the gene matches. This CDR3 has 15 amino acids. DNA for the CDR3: TGTGCCAGCAGCTTAACCTCTAGCGGGACATACGAGCAGTACTTC. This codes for CASSLTSSGTYEQYF.

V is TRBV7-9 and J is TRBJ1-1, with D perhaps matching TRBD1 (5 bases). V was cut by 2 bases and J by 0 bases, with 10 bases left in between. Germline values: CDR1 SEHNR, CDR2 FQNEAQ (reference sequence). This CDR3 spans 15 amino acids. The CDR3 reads CASSLRGGLNTEAFF. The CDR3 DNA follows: TGTGCCAGCAGCTTAAGGGGCGGACTGAACACTGAAGCTTTCTTT.

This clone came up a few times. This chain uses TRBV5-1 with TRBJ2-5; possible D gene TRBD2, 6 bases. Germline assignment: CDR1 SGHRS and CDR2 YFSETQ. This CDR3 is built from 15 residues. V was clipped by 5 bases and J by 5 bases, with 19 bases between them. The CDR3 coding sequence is TGCGCCAGCAGTCTATCTACCGGGGGTCGGGAGACCCAGTACTTC. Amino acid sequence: CASSLSTGGRETQYF.

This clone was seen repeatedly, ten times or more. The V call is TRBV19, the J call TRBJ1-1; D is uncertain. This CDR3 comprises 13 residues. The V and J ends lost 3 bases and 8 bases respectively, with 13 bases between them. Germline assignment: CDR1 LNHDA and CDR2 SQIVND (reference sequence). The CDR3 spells CASSISGRVEAFF. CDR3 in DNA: TGTGCCAGTAGTATCTCGGGGAGAGTCGAAGCTTTCTTT.